The rows below give T cell receptor beta chains drawn from one sample of a study of cytomegalovirus exposure and HLA in healthy donors. Method: immunoSEQ multiplex PCR; TCRdb's copy keeps in-frame clones and lacks some. This sample has about 76,000 clones; about 69% occur once, and the top ten carry more than 15%. Sequenced material: PBMCs. These receptors were obtained from a woman between 35 and 50 years old in good health and CMV-seropositive. The CDR3 runs from the conserved cysteine through the conserved F or W. The D gene is left open where the match is weak. A clone size is listed for some rows: how often the clone was seen (once, few, many), or a class if it is expanded.

>-|TRBJ1-4|TRBV29-1|TRBD1
TGCAGCGCCTCCGGACAGGGGACCACTAATGAAAAACTGTTTTTT
CSASGQGTTNEKLFF
>-|TRBJ2-3|TRBV2|TRBD1
TGTGCCAGCAGTCAACAGGGGGCCACAGATACGCAGTATTTT
CASSQQGATDTQYF
>-|TRBJ2-2|TRBV18|-
TGTGCCAGCTCACTCCAGGGTCCGGCGAACACCGGGGAGCTGTTTTTT
CASSLQGPANTGELFF
>-|TRBJ1-6|TRBV7-8|-
TGTGCCAGCAGCTTAGACACCACCTCCTATAATTCACCCCTCCACTTT
CASSLDTTSYNSPLHF
>-|TRBJ2-7|TRBV25-1|TRBD2
TGTGCCAGCAGTGAATTTTTTGCGGGGGTTCATTACGAGCAGTACTTC
CASSEFFAGVHYEQYF
>-|TRBJ1-3|TRBV6-6|-
TGTGCCAGCAGCTGGGGCATGGATGGAAACACCATATATTTT
CASSWGMDGNTIYF
>-|TRBJ2-2|TRBV6-1|-
TGTGCCAGCAACCTCGGCGGGGAGCTGTTTTTT
CASNLGGELFF
>-|TRBJ1-5|TRBV2|-
TGTGCCTGCGCTGAGGGGGTCTATCAGCCCCAGCATTTT
CACAEGVYQPQHF
>-|TRBJ2-1|TRBV7-2|-
TGTGCCAGCAGCTTAGGGAGGGAGAATGAGCAGTTCTTC
CASSLGRENEQFF
>once|TRBJ2-2|TRBV29-1|-
TGCAGCGTTGACCAGCAGGGCAACACCGGGGAGCTGTTTTTT
CSVDQQGNTGELFF
>-|TRBJ2-3|TRBV7-9|-
TGTGCCAGCAGCTTAGCACTAGAGGATACGCAGTATTTT
CASSLALEDTQYF
>-|TRBJ1-2|TRBV6-5|-
TGTGCCAGCAGTTACTCCCCCGCAGGGGACTATGGCTACACCTTC
CASSYSPAGDYGYTF
>-|TRBJ1-4|TRBV2|TRBD1
TGTGCCAGCAGTTTCGGGACAGCAGGGGAAAAACTGTTTTTT
CASSFGTAGEKLFF
>few|TRBJ1-1|TRBV7-2|TRBD1
TGTGCCAGCAGCTTAAGAGGCGGGACAGGGGCCTTGAACACTGAAGCTTTCTTT
CASSLRGGTGALNTEAFF
>once|TRBJ2-7|TRBV11-3|TRBD1
TGTGCCAGCAGCTTAGTACAGGGGGGCGAGCAGTACTTC
CASSLVQGGEQYF
>-|TRBJ1-2|TRBV11-2|-
TGTGCCAGCAGCCCGGGGGGCCGACAGGGCTACACCTTC
CASSPGGRQGYTF
>-|TRBJ2-3|TRBV14|-
TGTGCCAGCAGCCTAAGAACCCTACGATCGCAGTATTTT
CASSLRTLRSQYF
>-|TRBJ2-3|TRBV5-1|TRBD1
TGCGCCAGCAGCTTACCAACAGGGGCTAGCACAGATACGCAGTATTTT
CASSLPTGASTDTQYF
>once|TRBJ1-2|TRBV5-1|TRBD1
TGCGCCAGCAGCTTGGGCGACAGGGGGTATGGCTACACCTTC
CASSLGDRGYGYTF
>-|TRBJ2-1|TRBV6-5|-
TGTGCCAGCTCCGAGAACGCCGCCTACAATGAGCAGTTCTTC
CASSENAAYNEQFF
>-|TRBJ2-1|TRBV2|-
TGTGCCAGCAGTCTGGACAGAGGAGACTACAATGAGCAGTTCTTC
CASSLDRGDYNEQFF
>once|TRBJ2-3|TRBV18|TRBD2
TGTGCCAGCTCACCGATAGCGGGAGGGGCAGATACGCAGTATTTT
CASSPIAGGADTQYF
>-|TRBJ2-7|TRBV9|TRBD2
TGTGCCAGCAGCGTAGAATTAACTAGCGGGGTCTACGAGCAGTACTTC
CASSVELTSGVYEQYF
>-|TRBJ1-1|TRBV2|-
TGTGCCAGCAGTGAGGATGGGGGCGGATACACTGAAGCTTTCTTT
CASSEDGGGYTEAFF
>-|TRBJ1-2|TRBV19|-
TGTGCCACCAGTACGGTGGGCAGGTTAAGATTC
CATSTVGRLRF
>-|TRBJ1-1|TRBV28|-
TGTGCCAGCAGCCGGGCGGGGGAGAACACTGAAGCTTTCTTT
CASSRAGENTEAFF
>-|TRBJ1-2|TRBV21-1|-
TGTGCCAGCAGCAAAGCGCGGTTACAGGGAACTAACTATGGCTACACCTTC
CASSKARLQGTNYGYTF
>-|TRBJ1-6|TRBV7-2|-
TGTGCCAGCAGCGCCTCCGACTTTAATTCACCCCTCCACTTT
CASSASDFNSPLHF
>-|TRBJ2-7|TRBV5-4|-
TGTGCCAGCAGCTTGGAGGTTCCAGGGTCAACCTGGTACGAGCAGTACTTC
CASSLEVPGSTWYEQYF
>once|TRBJ2-3|TRBV5-4|TRBD2
TGTGCCAGCAGCCTAATGACTAGCGGGAGCACAGATACGCAGTATTTT
CASSLMTSGSTDTQYF